This is a list of T cell receptor beta chains from one sample in a study of blood T cell repertoires in COVID-19. This table comes from immunoSEQ multiplex PCR, and its TCRdb copy is limited to in-frame clones, with some not included. In the table there are some 200,000 clones, about 86% of which are singletons. Sequenced: peripheral blood. These receptor sequences come from a woman aged 18-30 years who had recovered from COVID-19. Both conserved end residues are part of each CDR3. D genes are given only for firm matches. Clone size appears in some rows only: once, few, many, or a class for an expanded clone.

.	.	TRBV5-6	TRBJ2-4	TGTGCCAGCAGCTTGGGCGGGCCCAACATTCAGTACTTC	CASSLGGPNIQYF
.	TRBD2	TRBV28	TRBJ2-1	TGTGCCAGCAGCCAGCTAGCGGGGGGCTATGAGCAGTTCTTC	CASSQLAGGYEQFF
.	.	TRBV4-1	TRBJ2-5	TGCGCCAGCAGCCCCTCTCAGGTCGGAGAGACCCAGTACTTC	CASSPSQVGETQYF
.	.	TRBV11-2	TRBJ2-7	TGTGCCAGCAGCTTAGATGTGACAGCCCCCCGGTCCTACGAGCAGTACTTC	CASSLDVTAPRSYEQYF
.	TRBD1	TRBV5-6	TRBJ1-1	TGTGCCAGCAGCGGTTACAGGGGGCGCGGCACTGAAGCTTTCTTT	CASSGYRGRGTEAFF
few	TRBD1	TRBV4-2	TRBJ1-6	TGTGCCAGCAGCCAAGAGGACAGGGCGTCACCCCTCCACTTT	CASSQEDRASPLHF
.	TRBD2	TRBV4-3	TRBJ2-1	TGCGCCAGCAGCCAAGTCTCTGGGGGGGGTAAATACAATGAGCAGTTCTTC	CASSQVSGGGKYNEQFF
.	TRBD2	TRBV6-5	TRBJ2-3	TGTGCCAGCAGTTACCTAGCGGGGGGCACAGATACGCAGTATTTT	CASSYLAGGTDTQYF
once	.	TRBV5-5	TRBJ2-5	TGTGCCAGCAGCTTCTCACAGGGTCCTCAAGAGACCCAGTACTTC	CASSFSQGPQETQYF
.	.	TRBV20-1	TRBJ1-2	TGCAGTGCTAGTGTGCAGGCTAACTATGGCTACACCTTC	CSASVQANYGYTF
.	TRBD1	TRBV5-1	TRBJ1-6	TGCGCCAGCAGCTACGGACAGGGGGCTTGGAATTCACCCCTCCACTTT	CASSYGQGAWNSPLHF
.	.	TRBV7-3	TRBJ1-1	TGTGCCAGCAGCTTAGGGGGCGTCCCGGGTGAAGCTTTCTTT	CASSLGGVPGEAFF
.	TRBD1	TRBV30	TRBJ2-2	TGTGCCTGGATGGAGAGTTGGACAGGGAACACCGGGGAGCTGTTTTTT	CAWMESWTGNTGELFF
.	.	TRBV6-6	TRBJ1-1	TGTGCCAGCATCAACCGGGACACCTACACTGAAGCTTTCTTT	CASINRDTYTEAFF
.	TRBD1	TRBV9	TRBJ2-7	TGTGCCAGCAGCGTCACGGGACAGGGTAACTACGAGCAGTACTTC	CASSVTGQGNYEQYF
.	TRBD1	TRBV2	TRBJ1-3	TGTGCCAGCAGTCCGGGACAGCGAAACACCATATATTTT	CASSPGQRNTIYF
.	.	TRBV6-2/TRBV6-3	TRBJ2-3	TGTGCCAGCAGTTATGGCAGAGGGTCAGATACGCAGTATTTT	CASSYGRGSDTQYF
once	.	TRBV6-5	TRBJ1-5	TGTGCCAGCTCAGGGGCTTTCAATCAGCCCCAGCATTTT	CASSGAFNQPQHF
.	.	TRBV25-1	TRBJ1-4	TGTGCCAGCAGTGAGGGGACTTCCAGGGAAAAACTGTTTTTT	CASSEGTSREKLFF
once	TRBD2	TRBV29-1	TRBJ2-3	TGCAGCGTTGATGGCCTTACCGGGACTAGCGGGGAAACAGATACGCAGTATTTT	CSVDGLTGTSGETDTQYF
.	TRBD1	TRBV4-3	TRBJ2-2	TGCGCCAGCAGTACCGGGACAGGGGGATTTCGGGAGCTGTTTTTT	CASSTGTGGFRELFF
.	TRBD2	TRBV4-1	TRBJ2-1	TGCGCCAGCAGGAGAGGCCGGGGTAGCGGGGGCCAAAAAAACAATGAGCAGTTCTTC	CASRRGRGSGGQKNNEQFF
few	.	TRBV2	TRBJ1-2	TGTGCCAGCGGGGGGACGGACGCTAACTATGGCTACACCTTC	CASGGTDANYGYTF
once	TRBD1	TRBV30	TRBJ1-6	TGTGCCTTACGGACAGGGGGCAATTCACCCCTCCACTTT	CALRTGGNSPLHF
.	.	TRBV4-3	TRBJ1-2	TGCGCCAGCAGCCAAGATGTCGGCAGGCGCCCCTCGGAGGGATACACCTTC	CASSQDVGRRPSEGYTF
.	.	TRBV9	TRBJ1-5	TGTGCCAGCAGCGGAACGGAGAGCAATCAGCCCCAGCATTTT	CASSGTESNQPQHF
.	TRBD1	TRBV5-6	TRBJ1-2	TGTGCTACCCAAGGGGGCTTTGGCGGCGACTATGGCTACACCTTC	CATQGGFGGDYGYTF
.	TRBD1	TRBV5-8	TRBJ1-5	TGTGCCAGCGAGAGGGGGCAGGGTGTGGTAAGCAATCAGCCCCAGCATTTT	CASERGQGVVSNQPQHF
.	TRBD2	TRBV9	TRBJ2-3	TGTGCCAGCAGCAGAGCGGGGGCCGATACGCAGTATTTT	CASSRAGADTQYF
.	TRBD1	TRBV4-3	TRBJ2-2	TGCGCCAGCAGCCAAAGTCTGGGACAGGGGCGGGCCGGGGAGCTGTTTTTT	CASSQSLGQGRAGELFF
.	.	TRBV6-6	TRBJ2-3	TGTGCCAGTCACCCGGTGAGGGAAAGCACAGATACGCAGTATTTT	CASHPVRESTDTQYF
.	.	TRBV6-5	TRBJ2-5	TGTGCCAGCAGTTCACGTCTTAGAGCAGGGGAGACCCAGTACTTC	CASSSRLRAGETQYF
.	TRBD1	TRBV4-1	TRBJ1-2	TGCGCCAGCAGCTATCGAGGACAGGGAGTTAACTATGGCTACACCTTC	CASSYRGQGVNYGYTF
.	TRBD2	TRBV5-4	TRBJ2-1	TGTGCCAGCAGCGATAAATCCGGGACTACTGACAATGAGCAGTTCTTC	CASSDKSGTTDNEQFF
once	TRBD1	TRBV9	TRBJ2-3	TGTGCCAGCAGCGAATGGGACAGGAAAGATACGCAGTATTTT	CASSEWDRKDTQYF
.	.	TRBV2	TRBJ1-4	TGTGCCAGCAGGCAGGGGTCATCAATGGGGGAAAAACTGTTTTTT	CASRQGSSMGEKLFF
.	TRBD1	TRBV10-3	TRBJ1-2	TGTGCCATCAGTGAGTCACAGGGGAGAAGGATCGGGTCGAGCTACACCTTC	CAISESQGRRIGSSYTF
once	.	TRBV11-2	TRBJ2-5	TGTGCCAGCAGCTTAGGACTACAAGAGACCCAGTACTTC	CASSLGLQETQYF
.	TRBD1	TRBV11-2	TRBJ1-6	TGTGCCAGCAGCTTAGGGGACAGGGGTCCGAATTCACCCCTCCACTTT	CASSLGDRGPNSPLHF
.	.	TRBV5-6	TRBJ1-2	TGTGCCAGCAGCCCCCTAAACGCTAACTATGGCTACACCTTC	CASSPLNANYGYTF
.	TRBD2	TRBV15	TRBJ2-1	TGTGCCACCAGCAGAGCGTCCCTTAGCTTTACTAGCGGGGCTTACAATGAGCAGTTCTTC	CATSRASLSFTSGAYNEQFF
.	TRBD1	TRBV18	TRBJ1-1	TGTGCCAGCTCACTCGGACAGGCTAAAGCTTTCTTT	CASSLGQAKAFF
.	.	TRBV6-1	TRBJ1-1	TGTGCCAGCAGTCCACACACAGGGTTGGGCACTGAAGCTTTCTTT	CASSPHTGLGTEAFF
once	.	TRBV6-2/TRBV6-3	TRBJ2-3	TGTGCCAGCAGTTACGGGACAACGCAACCGTATTTT	CASSYGTTQPYF
.	TRBD1	TRBV7-2	TRBJ1-2	TGTGCCAGCAGTCATGCCAGGGGGTCTGGCTACACCTTC	CASSHARGSGYTF
.	.	TRBV4-1	TRBJ2-3	TGCGCCAGCAGCCAACTCCCGTCTGGCGGAACAACAGATACGCAGTATTTT	CASSQLPSGGTTDTQYF
.	.	TRBV15	TRBJ2-6	TGTGCCACCAGCAGAGGGGGTTTGAGGGCTGGGGCCAACGTCCTGACTTTC	CATSRGGLRAGANVLTF
once	.	TRBV7-2	TRBJ2-7	TGTGCCAGCAGGGGACTCGGGACTTCTGTCTACGAGCAGTACTTC	CASRGLGTSVYEQYF
.	.	TRBV5-6	TRBJ1-2	TGTGCCAGCAGCTTGGGAGTAGGCTACACCTTC	CASSLGVGYTF
.	TRBD2	TRBV11-2	TRBJ2-2	TGTGCCAGCAGCTCGCTAGCGGGGACCCACACCGGGGAGCTGTTTTTT	CASSSLAGTHTGELFF
.	.	TRBV7-3	TRBJ1-2	TGTGCCAGCATCGGCAGGCATGGCTATGGCTACACCTTC	CASIGRHGYGYTF
.	TRBD1	TRBV4-1	TRBJ1-1	TGCGCCAGCAGCTTCACAGGGGAGTCTGCTTTCTTT	CASSFTGESAFF